This TCR beta chain is drawn from a study of shared clonotypes between healthy human individuals. The CDR3 is 11 residues long. The V gene's germline CDR1 is DFQATT and CDR2 SNEGSKA (reference sequence). V dropped 0 bases and J dropped 4 bases, with 3 bases sitting between them. The protocol was immunoSEQ multiplex PCR, while the TCRdb copy is restricted to in-frame clones and leaves out a portion. The sample has more than 850,000 clones; approximately 78% are singletons. Concerning this clone: Other DNA sequences from this sample encode an identical CDR3 as well.

Each sample came from a Caucasian adult donor living in Nashville, Tennessee. What was sequenced was memory CD4+ T cells from PBMCs. Noted subset: CD45RA-negative fraction. The receptor was isolated from a man younger than 30 in good health. Some clones in this sample may be carry-over from other donors' samples. The chain employs TRBV20-1 and TRBJ1-2; D is unclear. The CDR3 coding sequence is TGCAGTGCTAGAGACTTCTATGGCTACACCTTC. Translating it yields CSARDFYGYTF.